This entry lists 7 T cell receptor beta chains sequenced from one sample in a study of T cell responses to AZD1222 COVID-19 vaccine. Assay used: immunoSEQ multiplex PCR; TCRdb lists only in-frame clones, some missing. The sample yields roughly 130,000 clones, around 90% seen once. This specimen consisted of peripheral blood, obtained on day 0 of AZD1222 vaccination. Receptors were obtained from an adult in good health.

The V call is TRBV27, the J call TRBJ2-1; TRBD2 might be the D (5 bases). Germline assignment: CDR1 MNHEY and CDR2 SMNVEV (reference sequence). Deletions cut 0 bases from V and 6 bases from J, with 6 bases between. The CDR3 loop spans 13 amino acids. The CDR3 loop is CASSLSGVNEQFF. CDR3 coding DNA: TGTGCCAGCAGTTTATCCGGGGTCAATGAGCAGTTCTTC.

The chain carries TRBV6-5 and TRBJ2-1, with TRBD2 matching 9 bases. Germline V gene data show CDR1 as MNHEY and CDR2 as SVGAGI. V was pared by 6 bases and J by 6 bases, with 9 bases of the junction left unmatched. This CDR3 is 15 amino acids long. The CDR3 DNA is TGTGCCAGCAGCAAAGTGGGCGGGGGGGGCAATGAGCAGTTCTTC. It specifies CASSKVGGGGNEQFF.

The chain uses TRBV7-8 and TRBJ1-5; no firm D call. This CDR3 has 17 amino acids. V was shortened by 2 bases and J by 7 bases, with 21 bases between the two germline ends. Germline-derived CDR1 and CDR2 are SGHVS and FQNEAQ. CDR3 nucleotides: TGTGCCAGCAGCTTACATGTCGCGGGAGACTTTGGACAGCCCCAGCATTTT. Translated, it gives CASSLHVAGDFGQPQHF. Based on the CDR3 plus reference TRBV7-8 and TRBJ1-5, the full variable domain is GAGVSQSPRYKVAKRGQDVALRCDPISGHVSLFWYQQALGQGPEFLTYFQNEAQLDKSGLPSDRFFAERPEGSVSTLKIQRTQQEDSAVYLCASSLHVAGDFGQPQHFGDGTRLSIL.

The V call is TRBV11-3, the J call TRBJ1-1; 7 nucleotides agree with TRBD1. With 4 bases clipped from V and 5 bases from J, the junction kept 7 bases outside the gene matches. CDR3 length equals 14 residues. CDR1 is SGHNT and CDR2 is YENEEA in the germline V gene. CDR3 protein: CASSSDRDRTEAFF. The CDR3 nucleotides read TGTGCCAGCAGCTCCGACAGGGATAGGACTGAAGCTTTCTTT. Full variable domain (rest looked up from reference TRBV11-3 and TRBJ1-1): EAGVVQSPRYKIIEKKQPVAFWCNPISGHNTLYWYLQNLGQGPELLIRYENEEAVDDSQLPKDRFSAERLKGVDSTLKIQPAELGDSAVYLCASSSDRDRTEAFFGQGTRLTVV.

The J gene is TRBJ2-3, the V gene TRBV3-1 (or the pseudogene TRBV3-2); TRBD2 aligns across 13 bases. This CDR3 has 15 amino acids. Germline V gives CDR1 LGHDT, CDR2 YNNKEL (reference sequence). The J segment lost 5 bases and the V segment lost 3 bases, leaving 2 bases of the junction unmatched. CDR3 sequence: CASSQTSGGIDTQYF. The CDR3 nucleotides read TGTGCCAGCAGCCAGACTAGCGGGGGGATAGATACGCAGTATTTT.

This clone was seen only once. The chain couples TRBV19 to TRBJ2-3; tentative D call: TRBD1 (5 bases). This CDR3 is built from 15 residues. The V gene's germline CDR1 is LNHDA and CDR2 SQIVND (reference sequence). Trimming left V 1 base short and J 4 bases short, with 12 bases between. In DNA, the CDR3 is TGTGCCAGTAGTATAGGACAGAGTATTGCAGATACGCAGTATTTT. Translating gives CASSIGQSIADTQYF.

V usage is TRBV6-1 and J usage is TRBJ1-2, with unresolved D. The V and J ends lost 0 bases and 6 bases respectively, with 14 bases between them. Germline V gene sequence: CDR1 MNHNS, CDR2 SASEGT. The CDR3 has 15 residues. DNA of the CDR3: TGTGCCAGCAGTGAAGCCCAGGCGATTATGAATGGCTACACCTTC. This sequence encodes CASSEAQAIMNGYTF.